A selection of T cell receptor beta chains follows, all from one sample in a study of T cells in Graves' hyperthyroidism and ophthalmopathy. TCRdb processed the multiplex PCR reads anew with MiXCR; each CDR3 protein has one entry. The sample lists 300,000 to 500,000 distinct CDR3 sequences, approximately 15% occurring once. The sequencing sample was made of blood. The receptors shown here come from a woman aged 25 to 39 with Graves' hyperthyroidism. The CDR3 runs from the conserved cysteine through the conserved F or W. Each record gives: clone size, J gene, V gene, D gene, CDR3 protein, CDR3 DNA. A D gene is named only where the DNA matches it firmly. Clone sizes are given selectively: once, few, many, or a class where the clone is expanded.

size: NA
J: TRBJ1-1
V: TRBV29-1
D: NA
CDR3: CSGGRGTEAFF
DNA: TGCAGCGGCGGGAGAGGCACTGAAGCTTTCTTT

size: NA
J: TRBJ2-1
V: TRBV20-1
D: TRBD2
CDR3: CSAGPGLAGSSEQFF
DNA: TGCAGTGCTGGCCCGGGACTAGCGGGATCGAGTGAGCAGTTCTTC

size: many
J: TRBJ2-1
V: TRBV11-1
D: TRBD2
CDR3: CASSLEGSGRNEQFF
DNA: TGTGCCAGCAGCTTAGAGGGTAGCGGGAGGAATGAGCAGTTCTTC

size: NA
J: TRBJ1-4
V: TRBV9
D: NA
CDR3: CASSVEGSPTGTNEKLFF
DNA: TGTGCCAGCAGCGTAGAGGGCAGTCCTACCGGGACTAATGAAAAACTGTTTTTT

size: many
J: TRBJ2-5
V: TRBV3-1
D: NA
CDR3: CASSQDWGSQETQYF
DNA: TGTGCCAGCAGCCAAGATTGGGGTTCACAAGAGACCCAGTACTTC

size: many
J: TRBJ2-5
V: TRBV7-9
D: TRBD2
CDR3: CASSWEGLLQETQYF
DNA: TGTGCCAGCAGCTGGGAGGGACTACTACAAGAGACCCAGTACTTC

size: NA
J: TRBJ1-1
V: TRBV9
D: NA
CDR3: CASSVEQMNTEAFF
DNA: TGTGCCAGCAGCGTAGAACAGATGAACACTGAAGCTTTCTTT

size: many
J: TRBJ1-2
V: TRBV3-1
D: NA
CDR3: CASQGLYGYTF
DNA: TGTGCCAGCCAGGGCCTCTATGGCTACACCTTC

size: many
J: TRBJ1-5
V: TRBV7-2
D: NA
CDR3: CASSLEKNQPQHF
DNA: TGTGCCAGCAGCTTAGAGAAGAATCAGCCCCAGCATTTT

size: NA
J: TRBJ1-1
V: TRBV28
D: TRBD1
CDR3: CASLTGTPPGAFF
DNA: TGTGCCAGCCTGACAGGGACCCCTCCGGGGGCTTTCTTT

size: NA
J: TRBJ2-2
V: TRBV29-1
D: NA
CDR3: CSVARANGELFF
DNA: TGCAGCGTTGCGAGGGCTAACGGGGAGCTGTTTTTT

size: NA
J: TRBJ2-7
V: TRBV5-1
D: NA
CDR3: CASSFIDSYEQYF
DNA: TGCGCCAGCAGCTTCATCGACAGTTACGAGCAGTACTTC

size: NA
J: TRBJ2-1
V: TRBV20-1
D: TRBD2
CDR3: CSASPPSGRPYNEQFF
DNA: TGCAGTGCTAGCCCCCCTAGCGGGAGACCCTACAATGAGCAGTTCTTC

size: NA
J: TRBJ2-2
V: TRBV2
D: NA
CDR3: CASMAENTGELFF
DNA: TGTGCCAGTATGGCTGAGAACACCGGGGAGCTGTTTTTT

size: few
J: TRBJ1-1
V: TRBV7-9
D: NA
CDR3: CASSFGRENTEAFF
DNA: TGTGCCAGCAGCTTTGGACGGGAGAACACTGAAGCTTTCTTT

size: NA
J: TRBJ2-2
V: TRBV27
D: TRBD2
CDR3: CASSRGRTSRRDGELFF
DNA: TGTGCCAGCAGTAGGGGCCGGACTAGCCGGAGGGACGGGGAGCTGTTTTTT

size: many
J: TRBJ2-7
V: TRBV29-1
D: TRBD1
CDR3: CSVEYRGQNSYEQYF
DNA: TGCAGCGTTGAATATCGGGGACAGAACTCCTACGAGCAGTACTTC

size: NA
J: TRBJ2-2
V: TRBV5-1
D: TRBD2
CDR3: CASSHPSGDTGELFF
DNA: TGCGCCAGCAGCCACCCTAGCGGGGACACCGGGGAGCTGTTTTTT

size: NA
J: TRBJ2-1
V: TRBV19
D: NA
CDR3: CASSAGSQGYNEQFF
DNA: TGTGCCAGTAGTGCGGGATCACAGGGATACAATGAGCAGTTCTTC

size: NA
J: TRBJ2-1
V: TRBV9
D: TRBD2
CDR3: CASTKGAGVREQFF
DNA: TGTGCCAGCACCAAGGGCGCGGGAGTTCGTGAGCAGTTCTTC

size: NA
J: TRBJ1-2
V: TRBV28
D: NA
CDR3: CASSPLGGWMPWNYGYTF
DNA: TGTGCCAGCAGTCCCCTCGGGGGGTGGATGCCTTGGAACTATGGCTACACCTTC

size: many
J: TRBJ2-1
V: TRBV28
D: TRBD2
CDR3: CASKPGLVSSEQFF
DNA: TGTGCCAGCAAACCGGGACTAGTTTCTAGTGAGCAGTTCTTC

size: few
J: TRBJ2-3
V: TRBV7-3
D: NA
CDR3: CASSLTGLTSTDTQYF
DNA: TGTGCCAGCAGCTTAACTGGACTGACAAGCACGGATACGCAGTATTTT

size: many
J: TRBJ2-7
V: TRBV20-1
D: NA
CDR3: CSARGEVGSYEQYF
DNA: TGCAGTGCTAGAGGTGAGGTAGGGTCCTACGAGCAGTACTTC

size: NA
J: TRBJ2-7
V: TRBV7-2
D: TRBD1
CDR3: CASSRTDRGNTYEQYF
DNA: TGTGCCAGCAGCCGAACAGACAGGGGGAATACCTACGAGCAGTACTTC

size: NA
J: TRBJ1-5
V: TRBV2
D: TRBD1
CDR3: CASSARDRGMGQPQHF
DNA: TGTGCCAGCAGCGCCCGGGACAGGGGTATGGGGCAGCCCCAGCATTTT

size: NA
J: TRBJ2-5
V: TRBV4-1
D: TRBD1
CDR3: CASSSRPGQGQETQYF
DNA: TGCGCCAGCAGCTCCCGTCCGGGACAGGGCCAAGAGACCCAGTACTTC

size: NA
J: TRBJ1-3
V: TRBV3-1
D: NA
CDR3: CASSQGDGYSGNTIYF
DNA: TGTGCCAGCAGCCAAGGGGACGGCTACTCTGGAAACACCATATATTTT

size: NA
J: TRBJ2-3
V: TRBV20-1
D: NA
CDR3: CSAGGKKADTQYF
DNA: TGCAGTGCTGGGGGGAAAAAAGCGGATACGCAGTATTTT

size: NA
J: TRBJ2-7
V: TRBV6-1
D: TRBD1
CDR3: CASIPDRAIYEQYF
DNA: TGTGCCAGCATTCCTGACAGGGCCATCTACGAGCAGTACTTC

size: NA
J: TRBJ2-7
V: TRBV6-1
D: NA
CDR3: CASSTGDPGEQYF
DNA: TGTGCCAGCAGTACCGGGGACCCAGGCGAGCAGTACTTC

size: many
J: TRBJ2-2
V: TRBV13
D: TRBD2
CDR3: CASARGLAGGNGELFF
DNA: TGTGCCAGCGCCAGAGGACTAGCGGGAGGTAACGGGGAGCTGTTTTTT

size: many
J: TRBJ1-6
V: TRBV20-1
D: TRBD1
CDR3: CSATLGQGKNSPLHF
DNA: TGCAGTGCTACTCTTGGACAGGGGAAAAATTCACCCCTCCACTTT

size: many
J: TRBJ2-7
V: TRBV20-1
D: NA
CDR3: CSASGFSGSRDEQYF
DNA: TGCAGTGCTAGTGGTTTTTCGGGATCGAGGGACGAGCAGTACTTC

size: few
J: TRBJ2-6
V: TRBV6-5
D: NA
CDR3: CASSYLGRGAWAGANVLTF
DNA: TGTGCCAGCAGTTACCTGGGCAGGGGAGCTTGGGCTGGGGCCAACGTCCTGACTTTC

size: many
J: TRBJ1-5
V: TRBV28
D: NA
CDR3: CASSSAELSSNQPQHF
DNA: TGTGCCAGCAGTTCAGCGGAACTAAGTAGCAATCAGCCCCAGCATTTT

size: NA
J: TRBJ2-2
V: TRBV12-3/TRBV12-4
D: TRBD2
CDR3: CASITGTSATGELFF
DNA: TGTGCCAGCATCACCGGGACTAGCGCCACCGGGGAGCTGTTTTTT

size: NA
J: TRBJ1-4
V: TRBV5-5
D: TRBD1
CDR3: CASTGTAFNEKLFF
DNA: TGTGCCAGCACCGGGACAGCATTTAATGAAAAACTGTTTTTT

size: many
J: TRBJ1-1
V: TRBV7-2
D: NA
CDR3: CASSPHAGGGTEAFF
DNA: TGTGCCAGCAGCCCTCACGCGGGAGGGGGCACTGAAGCTTTCTTT

size: NA
J: TRBJ2-5
V: TRBV20-1
D: TRBD1
CDR3: CSAYSGGGHPGETQYF
DNA: TGCAGTGCTTACTCAGGGGGCGGCCACCCCGGGGAGACCCAGTACTTC

size: few
J: TRBJ2-7
V: TRBV4-1
D: NA
CDR3: CASSLHTGRNYEQYF
DNA: TGCGCCAGCAGCTTACATACGGGCCGAAACTACGAGCAGTACTTC

size: few
J: TRBJ2-2
V: TRBV5-6
D: TRBD1
CDR3: CASSLTDRGPIGELFF
DNA: TGTGCCAGCAGCCTCACGGACAGGGGGCCTATCGGGGAGCTGTTTTTT

size: many
J: TRBJ1-6
V: TRBV20-1
D: NA
CDR3: CSARTRGSEFNSPLHF
DNA: TGCAGTGCTCGGACAAGAGGAAGCGAATTTAATTCACCCCTCCACTTT

size: many
J: TRBJ2-7
V: TRBV3-1
D: NA
CDR3: CASSLPGARGYEQYF
DNA: TGTGCCAGCAGCCTTCCGGGAGCTCGGGGCTACGAGCAGTACTTC